The next 20 T cell receptor beta chains were all read from a single sample in a study of T cells after yellow fever vaccination (dated by TCRdb to between 2019 and 2020). Library preparation was by 5' RACE. Sequencing relied on an Illumina HiSeq 2500. TCRdb reprocessed the public reads (quality trimming at Q25 with fastp, clone calling with MiXCR) and kept in-frame beta chains. Every entry covers one CDR3 protein and lists the most common genes and DNA from its rows. In all, the sample holds 500,000 to 650,000 distinct CDR3 sequences, and about 15% of those were seen once. The ten top clones hold 17% of the sample. The treatment or condition label on this specimen signifies: live attenuated yellow fever vaccine strain. The sample in question was PBMCs, obtained 5 days after the first yellow fever vaccination. The receptors were sampled from a man younger than 30 who received the YFV17D yellow fever vaccine.

The chain combines TRBV20-1 with TRBJ2-1; no clear D. The CDR3 covers 11 residues. The V end lost 1 base, the J end lost 7 bases, and 5 bases lay between the germline ends. Germline CDR1 reads DFQATT; CDR2 reads SNEGSKA (reference sequence). This chain's CDR3 is CSARVVNEQFF. The DNA of the CDR3 is TGCAGTGCTAGAGTTGTGAATGAGCAGTTCTTC.

The V call is TRBV5-3, the J call TRBJ2-2, with TRBD2 matching 14 bases. TRBV5-3 is an open reading frame whose function is uncertain. This CDR3 spans 17 amino acids. V lost 8 bases and J lost 6; bases outside the gene matches: 12. The DNA for the CDR3 is TGTGCCAGGAGCCTTGGACTAGCGGGGGGCTTAGCCGGGGAGCTGTTTTTT. It yields the protein CARSLGLAGGLAGELFF.

The J gene is TRBJ2-2, the V gene TRBV28; D call uncertain. The CDR3 runs to 17 residues. Germline V gene data show CDR1 as MDHEN and CDR2 as SYDVKM. Trimming took 4 bases from V and 5 from J, leaving 20 bases between them. DNA for the CDR3: TGTGCCAGCAGTTCCCCCGGCAGCCATGGTAGGACCGGGGAGCTGTTTTTT. It encodes CASSSPGSHGRTGELFF.

This clonotype was observed a few times. The chain employs TRBV7-9 and TRBJ2-3, with TRBD2 matching 8 bases. The length of the CDR3 is 16 residues. V trimming: 1 base; J trimming: 6 bases; junction bases outside the gene matches: 9. Germline V gene data show CDR1 as SEHNR and CDR2 as FQNEAQ (reference sequence). The CDR3 DNA sequence: TGTGCCAGCAGCTTAGATGCACTAGCGGTAGTTGATACGCAGTATTTT. Protein product: CASSLDALAVVDTQYF.

This chain links TRBV5-6 with TRBJ1-1, with a tentative D call TRBD1 (6 bases). The CDR3 runs 18 residues. The V end lost 2 bases, the J end lost 1 base, and 21 bases lay between the germline ends. Germline CDR1 is SGHDT and CDR2 is YYEEEE. For the CDR3, the DNA is TGTGCCAGCAGCTTAGAAGTACGAGCAGGGGTCTGGAACACTGAAGCTTTCTTT. Translation: CASSLEVRAGVWNTEAFF.

This clonotype was detected ten times or more. V and J are TRBV6-5 and TRBJ1-1, with no clear D. Germline V gene sequence: CDR1 MNHEY, CDR2 SVGAGI. Trimming cost V 0 bases and J 0 bases, with 8 bases left between them. The CDR3 totals 15 residues. CDR3 nucleotides: TGTGCCAGCAGTTACTCCTCAGGCATGAACACTGAAGCTTTCTTT. It translates to CASSYSSGMNTEAFF.

V is TRBV28 and J is TRBJ2-7, with 9 nucleotides matching TRBD1. The CDR3 has 17 residues. The germline CDR1 and CDR2 sequences are MDHEN and SYDVKM. The junction had 10 bases not matched to a gene; V was cut back by 2 bases and J by 2 bases. CDR3 coding DNA: TGTGCCAGCAGTTTACGGGGGATCGGACAGGGGACCTACGAGCAGTACGTC. It specifies CASSLRGIGQGTYEQYV.

The V call is TRBV6-1, the J call TRBJ2-4, with D uncertain. V was clipped by 4 bases and J by 10 bases, with 14 bases between them. The CDR3 is 13 residues long. Germline V gene data show CDR1 as MNHNS and CDR2 as SASEGT. CDR3 sequence: CASSAGHLLIQYF. The CDR3 nucleotides are TGTGCCAGCAGTGCCGGGCATCTATTAATTCAGTACTTC.

This rearrangement joins TRBV7-2 to TRBJ2-3, with TRBD2 matching 7 bases. Germline V gene lookup returns CDR1 SGHTA and CDR2 FQGNSA. The CDR3 is 16 amino acids. The ends lost 0 bases at V and 6 bases at J; junction bases unmatched: 9. As DNA, the CDR3 is TGTGCCAGCAGCTTAGCGTCCAGCGGGGCCCGCGATACGCAGTATTTT. Protein sequence: CASSLASSGARDTQYF.

The chain joins TRBV5-1 to TRBJ1-1, with a weak D call TRBD1 (5 bases). The CDR3 covers 14 residues. The V gene lost 3 bases and the J gene lost 6 bases, with 15 bases spanning the gap. Per the germline V gene, CDR1 is SGHRS and CDR2 is YFSETQ. CDR3 amino acids: CASSSTPGRAEAFF. CDR3 sequence (DNA): TGCGCCAGCAGCTCAACCCCAGGGAGGGCTGAAGCTTTCTTT.

The rearrangement joins TRBV6-5 to TRBJ1-6; D uncertain. Germline CDR1 reads MNHEY; CDR2 reads SVGAGI. Deletions cut 0 bases from V and 5 bases from J, with 11 bases between. The CDR3 has 16 amino acids. The DNA of the CDR3 is TGTGCCAGCAGTTACTCATGGAGGGCGAATAATTCACCCCTCCACTTT. It specifies CASSYSWRANNSPLHF.

The rearrangement links TRBV6-5 to TRBJ1-2, with D possibly matching TRBD1 (5 bases). This CDR3 is built from 14 residues. The V gene's germline CDR1 is MNHEY and CDR2 SVGAGI. The V end was cut by 6 bases, the J end by 4 bases, with 15 bases between. CDR3 sequence reads: CASSPPRATYGYTF. The CDR3 nucleotides read TGTGCCAGCAGCCCCCCCAGGGCCACCTATGGCTACACCTTC.

This rearrangement joins TRBV5-1 to TRBJ2-2, with TRBD2 as a possible D gene (5 bases). The CDR3 runs 16 residues. The V end was cut by 1 base, the J end by 2 bases, with 12 bases between. Germline values: CDR1 SGHRS, CDR2 YFSETQ. The CDR3 DNA is TGCGCCAGCAGCTTGAGCGGCTACTCTAACACCGGGGAGCTGTTTTTT. Translation gives CASSLSGYSNTGELFF.

There are a few counts of this clonotype. The V gene is TRBV6-1, the J gene TRBJ1-1; D is unclear. Germline CDR1 is MNHNS and CDR2 is SASEGT. CDR3 length equals 14 residues. V lost 8 bases and J 0 bases, leaving 13 bases between the germline ends. The CDR3 sequence: CASRRLGMNTEAFF. The DNA of the CDR3 is TGTGCCAGCCGTCGACTTGGAATGAACACTGAAGCTTTCTTT.

This chain uses TRBV5-1 with TRBJ2-7; 7 positions match TRBD1. Germline V gives CDR1 SGHRS, CDR2 YFSETQ. The CDR3 covers 17 residues. Unmatched junction bases numbered 13, after V lost 4 bases and J lost 0 bases. CDR3 sequence reads: CASSRWNEGGLSYEQYF. The CDR3 nucleotides read TGCGCCAGCAGCCGATGGAATGAAGGGGGCCTCTCCTACGAGCAGTACTTC.

The chain employs TRBV6-1 and TRBJ2-6; 9 bases map to TRBD1. CDR1 is MNHNS, CDR2 SASEGT, per germline. The junction had 14 bases not matched to a gene; V was cut back by 6 bases and J by 2 bases. The CDR3 spans 19 residues. The chain's CDR3 is CASRTKRRDRATGANVLTF. The DNA for the CDR3 is TGTGCCAGCAGGACTAAACGCCGGGACAGGGCTACTGGGGCCAACGTCCTGACTTTC.

The chain recombines TRBV27 with TRBJ2-3, with a tentative D call TRBD2 (6 bases). The CDR3 loop spans 15 amino acids. Between the trimmed V and J ends, which lost 2 bases and 5 bases, there was a span of 14 bases. Germline V gene sequence: CDR1 MNHEY, CDR2 SMNVEV (reference sequence). The CDR3 sequence: CASSLRLGLGDTQYF. CDR3 nucleotides: TGTGCCAGCAGTTTAAGACTAGGGCTTGGAGATACGCAGTATTTT.

The gene calls are TRBV4-3 and TRBJ1-4; no definite D call. CDR1 and CDR2 from the germline V gene are LGHNA and YSLEER. The CDR3 has 14 amino acids. The V end was cut by 0 bases, the J end by 6 bases, with 8 bases between. CDR3 sequence: CASSQDWTDEKLFF. The CDR3 DNA reads as TGCGCCAGCAGCCAAGATTGGACCGATGAAAAACTGTTTTTT.

This clonotype occurred a few times. The chain recombines TRBV7-3 with TRBJ1-1; D unclear. The ends were cut back, 4 bases at V and 7 bases at J, with 16 bases in the middle. The CDR3 has 14 amino acids. CDR1 SGHTA and CDR2 FQGTGA come from the germline V gene. CDR3 protein: CASSSTTQPIEAFF. The CDR3 DNA reads TGTGCCAGCAGCTCGACAACCCAGCCGATTGAAGCTTTCTTT.

This clonotype was observed a few times. This rearrangement joins TRBV4-2 to TRBJ2-3; D remains ambiguous. CDR1 and CDR2 (germline): LGHNA, YNFKEQ. V was shortened by 6 bases and J by 0 bases, with 13 bases between the two germline ends. CDR3 length equals 15 residues. CDR3 DNA sequence: TGTGCCAGCAGGGCTACCCCGACCAGCACAGATACGCAGTATTTT. Amino acid sequence: CASRATPTSTDTQYF.